This TCR beta chain was sequenced for a study of identical twins. Study observations and caveats: The study drew conclusions from cross-sectional statistical analysis, not from following the same donors. Researchers reported excess low generation probability among twin-shared out-of-frame alpha sequences.

It was template switching that added a universal primer site, and there were unique molecular identifiers on the cDNA. A single record per CDR3 protein comes from TCRdb applying MiXCR to the 5' RACE reads. The repertoire holds some 1,700,000 distinct CDR3 sequences, with about 32% as singletons. In regard to this clonotype: Its antigen is currently unknown.

V gave up 8 bases and J gave up 6 bases, with 22 bases separating them. The germline gives CDR1 SGHTA, CDR2 FQGNSA. This CDR3 has 15 residues. This sequence originates from a newborn girl in good health. The sequenced sample was cord blood. This chain links TRBV7-2 with TRBJ1-1; D gene ambiguous. CDR3 sequence: CASYFAGGRVAEAFF. The CDR3 DNA is TGTGCCAGCTATTTTGCGGGAGGGCGGGTCGCTGAAGCTTTCTTT.